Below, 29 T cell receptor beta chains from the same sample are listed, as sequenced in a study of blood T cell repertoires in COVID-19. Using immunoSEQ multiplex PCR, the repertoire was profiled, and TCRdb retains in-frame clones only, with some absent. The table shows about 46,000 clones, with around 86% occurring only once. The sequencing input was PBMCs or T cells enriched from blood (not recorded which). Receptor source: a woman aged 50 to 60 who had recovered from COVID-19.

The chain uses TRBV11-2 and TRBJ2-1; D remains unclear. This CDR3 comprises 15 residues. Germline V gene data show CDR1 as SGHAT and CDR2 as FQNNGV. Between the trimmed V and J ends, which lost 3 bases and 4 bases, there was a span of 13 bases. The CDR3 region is CASSFWAGDYNEQFF. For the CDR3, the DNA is TGTGCCAGCAGCTTTTGGGCAGGCGATTACAATGAGCAGTTCTTC.

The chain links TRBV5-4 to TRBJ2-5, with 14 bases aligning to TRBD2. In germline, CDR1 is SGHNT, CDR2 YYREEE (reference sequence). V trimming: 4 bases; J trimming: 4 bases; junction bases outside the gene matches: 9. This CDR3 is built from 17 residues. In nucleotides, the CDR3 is TGTGCCAGCAGCGCGACTAGCGGGGGGGCCGGAGGAGAGACCCAGTACTTC. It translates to CASSATSGGAGGETQYF.

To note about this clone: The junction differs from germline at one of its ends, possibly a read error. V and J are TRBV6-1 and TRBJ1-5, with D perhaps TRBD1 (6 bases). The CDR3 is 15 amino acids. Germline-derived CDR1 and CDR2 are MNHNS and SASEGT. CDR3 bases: TGTGCCAGCAGAGAAGGGGGAGGCAGCAATCAGCCCCAGCATTTT. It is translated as CASREGGGSNQPQHF.

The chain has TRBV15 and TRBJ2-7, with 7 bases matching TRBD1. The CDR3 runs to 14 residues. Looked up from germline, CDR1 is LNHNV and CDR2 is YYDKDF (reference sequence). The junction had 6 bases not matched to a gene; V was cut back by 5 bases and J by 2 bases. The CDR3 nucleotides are TGTGCCACCAGCGTCGACAGGGTTGCCTACGAGCAGTACTTC. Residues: CATSVDRVAYEQYF.

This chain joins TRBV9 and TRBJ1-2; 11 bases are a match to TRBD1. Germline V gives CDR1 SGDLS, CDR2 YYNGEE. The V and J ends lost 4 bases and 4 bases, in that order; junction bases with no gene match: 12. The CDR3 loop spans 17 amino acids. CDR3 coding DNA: TGTGCCAGCAGCTCCTCCCGGACAGGGGGCATGTTCTATGGCTACACCTTC. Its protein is CASSSSRTGGMFYGYTF.

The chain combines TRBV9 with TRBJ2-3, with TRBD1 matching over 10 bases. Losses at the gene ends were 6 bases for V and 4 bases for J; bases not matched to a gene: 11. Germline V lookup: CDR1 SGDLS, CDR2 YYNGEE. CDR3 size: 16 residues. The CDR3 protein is CASTRDRGQVSDTQYF. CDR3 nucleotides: TGTGCCAGCACCCGGGACAGGGGACAAGTTTCAGATACGCAGTATTTT.

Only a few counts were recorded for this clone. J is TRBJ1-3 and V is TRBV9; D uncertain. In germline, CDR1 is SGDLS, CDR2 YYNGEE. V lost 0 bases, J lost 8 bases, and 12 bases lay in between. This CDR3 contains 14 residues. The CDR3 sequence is CASSVGRGRDTIYF. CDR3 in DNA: TGTGCCAGCAGCGTAGGAAGAGGGCGGGACACCATATATTTT. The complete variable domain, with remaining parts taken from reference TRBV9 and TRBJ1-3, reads DSGVTQTPKHLITATGQRVTLRCSPRSGDLSVYWYQQSLDQGLQFLIQYYNGEERAKGNILERFSAQQFPDLHSELNLSSLELGDSALYFCASSVGRGRDTIYFGEGSWLTVV.

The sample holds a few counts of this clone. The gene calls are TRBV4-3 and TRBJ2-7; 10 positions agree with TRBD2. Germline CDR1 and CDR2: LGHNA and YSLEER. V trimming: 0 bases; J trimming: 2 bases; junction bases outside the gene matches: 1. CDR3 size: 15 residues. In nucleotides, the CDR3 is TGCGCCAGCAGCCAAGAGCTAGCGGGAGCCTACGAGCAGTACTTC. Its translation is CASSQELAGAYEQYF.

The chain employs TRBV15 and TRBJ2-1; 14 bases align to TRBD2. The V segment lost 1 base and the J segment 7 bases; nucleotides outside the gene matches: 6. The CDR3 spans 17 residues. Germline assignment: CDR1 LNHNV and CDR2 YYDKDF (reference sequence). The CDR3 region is CATSRAGTSGSLNEQFF. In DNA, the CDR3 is TGTGCCACCAGCAGAGCCGGGACTAGCGGGAGTTTAAATGAGCAGTTCTTC.

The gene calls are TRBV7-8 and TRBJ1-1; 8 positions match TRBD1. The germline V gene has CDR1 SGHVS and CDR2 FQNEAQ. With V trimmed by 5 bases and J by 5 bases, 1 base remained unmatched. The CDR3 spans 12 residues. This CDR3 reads CASSRQGTEAFF. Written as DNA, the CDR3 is TGTGCCAGCAGCCGACAGGGGACTGAAGCTTTCTTT.

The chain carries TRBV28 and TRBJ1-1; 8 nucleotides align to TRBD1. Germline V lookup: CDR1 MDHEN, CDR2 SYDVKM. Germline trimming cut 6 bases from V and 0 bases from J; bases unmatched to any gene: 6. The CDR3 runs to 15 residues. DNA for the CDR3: TGTGCCAGCAGGCCAGGGGGCGGGATGAACACTGAAGCTTTCTTT. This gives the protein CASRPGGGMNTEAFF.

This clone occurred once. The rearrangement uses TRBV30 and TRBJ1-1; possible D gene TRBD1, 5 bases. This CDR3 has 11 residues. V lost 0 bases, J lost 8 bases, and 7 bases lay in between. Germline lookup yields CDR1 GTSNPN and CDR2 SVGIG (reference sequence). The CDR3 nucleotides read TGTGCCTGGAGTGTTGGGGGGGAAGCTTTCTTT. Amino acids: CAWSVGGEAFF.

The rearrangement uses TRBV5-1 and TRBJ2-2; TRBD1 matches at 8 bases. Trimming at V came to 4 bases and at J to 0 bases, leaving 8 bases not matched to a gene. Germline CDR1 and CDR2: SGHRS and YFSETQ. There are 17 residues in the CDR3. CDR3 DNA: TGCGCCAGCAGCAGTTACACAGGGGGAACGAACACCGGGGAGCTGTTTTTT. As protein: CASSSYTGGTNTGELFF.

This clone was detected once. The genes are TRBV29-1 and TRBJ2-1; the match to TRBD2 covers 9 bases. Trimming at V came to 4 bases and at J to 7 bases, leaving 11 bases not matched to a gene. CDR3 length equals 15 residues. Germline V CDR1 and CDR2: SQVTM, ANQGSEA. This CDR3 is CSVAFAGGHGNEQFF. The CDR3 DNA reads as TGCAGCGTTGCCTTCGCGGGAGGGCACGGAAATGAGCAGTTCTTC.

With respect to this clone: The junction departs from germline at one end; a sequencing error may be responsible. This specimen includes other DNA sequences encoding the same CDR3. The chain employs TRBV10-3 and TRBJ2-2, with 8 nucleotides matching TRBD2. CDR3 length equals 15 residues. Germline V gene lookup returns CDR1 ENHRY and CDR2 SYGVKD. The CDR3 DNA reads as TGTGCCATCAGCCCCGGGACTAGTCCTTCCGGGGAGTTGTTTTTT. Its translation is CAISPGTSPSGELFF.

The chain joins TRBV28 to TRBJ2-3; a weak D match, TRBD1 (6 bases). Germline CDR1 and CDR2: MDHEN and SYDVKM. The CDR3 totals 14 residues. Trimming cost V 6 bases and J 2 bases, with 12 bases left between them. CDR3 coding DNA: TGTGCCAGCAGCCGTGGACAGTTCACAGATACGCAGTATTTT. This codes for CASSRGQFTDTQYF.

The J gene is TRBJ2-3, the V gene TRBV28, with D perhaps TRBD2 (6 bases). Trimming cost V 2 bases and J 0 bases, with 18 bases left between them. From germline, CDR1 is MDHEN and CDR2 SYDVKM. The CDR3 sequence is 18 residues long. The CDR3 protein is CASSLSPLSSESTDTQYF. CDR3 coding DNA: TGTGCCAGCAGTTTAAGCCCCCTGTCTAGCGAAAGCACAGATACGCAGTATTTT. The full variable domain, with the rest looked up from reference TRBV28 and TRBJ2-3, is DVKVTQSSRYLVKRTGEKVFLECVQDMDHENMFWYRQDPGLGLRLIYFSYDVKMKEKGDIPEGYSVSREKKERFSLILESASTNQTSMYLCASSLSPLSSESTDTQYFGPGTRLTVL.

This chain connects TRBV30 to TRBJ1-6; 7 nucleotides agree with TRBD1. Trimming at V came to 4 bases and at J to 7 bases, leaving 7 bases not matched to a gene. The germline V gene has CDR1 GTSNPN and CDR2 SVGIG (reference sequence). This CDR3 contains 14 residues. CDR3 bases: TGTGCCTGGAAGGGGACAGCTTGGAATTCACCCCTCCACTTT. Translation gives CAWKGTAWNSPLHF.

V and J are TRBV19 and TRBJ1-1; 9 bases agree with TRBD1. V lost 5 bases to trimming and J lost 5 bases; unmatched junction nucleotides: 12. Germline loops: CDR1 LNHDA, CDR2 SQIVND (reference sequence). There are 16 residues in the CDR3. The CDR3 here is CASSAPGQGVRTEAFF. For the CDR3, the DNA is TGTGCCAGTAGTGCTCCGGGACAGGGTGTTCGGACTGAAGCTTTCTTT.

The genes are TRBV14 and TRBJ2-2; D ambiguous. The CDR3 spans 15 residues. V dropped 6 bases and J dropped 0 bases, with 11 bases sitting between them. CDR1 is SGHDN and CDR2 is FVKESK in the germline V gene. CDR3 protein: CASSWKRTNTGELFF. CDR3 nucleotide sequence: TGTGCCAGCAGTTGGAAGCGTACGAACACCGGGGAGCTGTTTTTT. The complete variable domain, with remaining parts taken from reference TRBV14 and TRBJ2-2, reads EAGVTQFPSHSVIEKGQTVTLRCDPISGHDNLYWYRRVMGKEIKFLLHFVKESKQDESGMPNNRFLAERTGGTYSTLKVQPAELEDSGVYFCASSWKRTNTGELFFGEGSRLTVL.

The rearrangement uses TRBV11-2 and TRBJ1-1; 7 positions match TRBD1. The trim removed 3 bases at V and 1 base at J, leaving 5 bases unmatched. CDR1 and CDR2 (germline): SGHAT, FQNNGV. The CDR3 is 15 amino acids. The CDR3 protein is CASSFPGQPNTEAFF. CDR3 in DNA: TGTGCCAGCAGCTTCCCGGGACAGCCGAACACTGAAGCTTTCTTT.

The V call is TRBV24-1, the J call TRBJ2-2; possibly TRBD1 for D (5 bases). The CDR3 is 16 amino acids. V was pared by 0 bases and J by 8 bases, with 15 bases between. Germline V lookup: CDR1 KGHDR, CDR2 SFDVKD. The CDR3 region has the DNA TGTGCCACCAGTGATTTGAATTCTGGGGCGGTGGGGGAGCTGTTTTTT. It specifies CATSDLNSGAVGELFF.

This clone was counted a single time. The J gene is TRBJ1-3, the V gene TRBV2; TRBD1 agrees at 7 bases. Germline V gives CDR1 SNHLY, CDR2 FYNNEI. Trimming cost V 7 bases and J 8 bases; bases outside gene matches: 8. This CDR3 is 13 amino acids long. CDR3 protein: CASTRAGGHTIYF. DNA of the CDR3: TGTGCCAGCACACGAGCAGGGGGACACACCATATATTTT.

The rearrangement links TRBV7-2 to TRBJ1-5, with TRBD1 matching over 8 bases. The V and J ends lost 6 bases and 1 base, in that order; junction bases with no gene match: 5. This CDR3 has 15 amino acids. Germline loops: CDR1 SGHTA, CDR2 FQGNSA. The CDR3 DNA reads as TGTGCCAGCAGACCTAGACAGGGGAGCAATCAGCCCCAGCATTTT. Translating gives CASRPRQGSNQPQHF. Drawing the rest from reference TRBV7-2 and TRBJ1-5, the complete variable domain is GAGVSQSPSNKVTEKGKDVELRCDPISGHTALYWYRQSLGQGLEFLIYFQGNSAPDKSGLPSDRFSAERTGGSVSTLTIQRTQQEDSAVYLCASRPRQGSNQPQHFGDGTRLSIL.

CDR3 sequence reads: CASSLSGKSYGYTF. For the CDR3, the DNA is TGTGCCAGCAGCCTCTCAGGGAAAAGCTATGGCTACACCTTC. The J gene is TRBJ1-2, the V gene TRBV3-1 (or the pseudogene TRBV3-2), with TRBD1 as a possible D gene (5 bases). Trimming pared 4 bases from V and 4 bases from J, leaving 13 bases between. CDR1 and CDR2 from the germline V gene are LGHDT and YNNKEL (reference sequence). The CDR3 has 14 residues.

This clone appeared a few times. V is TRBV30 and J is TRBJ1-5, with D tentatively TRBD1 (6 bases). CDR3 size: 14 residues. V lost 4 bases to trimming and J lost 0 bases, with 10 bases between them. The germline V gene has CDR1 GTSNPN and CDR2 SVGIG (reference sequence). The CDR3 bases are TGTGCCTGGACAGGGGCGGATAGCAATCAGCCCCAGCATTTT. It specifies CAWTGADSNQPQHF.

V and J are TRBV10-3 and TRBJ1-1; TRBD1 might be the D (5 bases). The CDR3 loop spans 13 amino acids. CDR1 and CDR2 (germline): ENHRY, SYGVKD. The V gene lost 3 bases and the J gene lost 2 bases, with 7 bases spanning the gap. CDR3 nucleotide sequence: TGTGCCATCAGTGACAGGGCTAACACTGAAGCTTTCTTT. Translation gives CAISDRANTEAFF.

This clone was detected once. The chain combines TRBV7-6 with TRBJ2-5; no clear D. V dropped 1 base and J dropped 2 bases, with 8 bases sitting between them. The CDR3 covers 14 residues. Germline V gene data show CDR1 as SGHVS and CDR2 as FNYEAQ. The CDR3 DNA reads TGTGCCAGCAGCTTAGAATATAGACAAGAGACCCAGTACTTC. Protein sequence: CASSLEYRQETQYF. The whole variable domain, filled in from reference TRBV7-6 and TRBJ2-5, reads GAGVSQSPRYKVTKRGQDVALRCDPISGHVSLYWYRQALGQGPEFLTYFNYEAQQDKSGLPNDRFSAERPEGSISTLTIQRTEQRDSAMYRCASSLEYRQETQYFGPGTRLLVL.

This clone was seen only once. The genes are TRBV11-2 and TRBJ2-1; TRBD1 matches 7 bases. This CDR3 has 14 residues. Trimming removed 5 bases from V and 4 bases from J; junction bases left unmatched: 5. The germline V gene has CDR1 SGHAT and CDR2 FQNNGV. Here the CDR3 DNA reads TGTGCCAGCAGCGTTGACAGGGTTTACAATGAGCAGTTCTTC. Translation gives CASSVDRVYNEQFF.